The TCR beta chain under discussion was sequenced for a study of cytomegalovirus exposure and HLA in healthy donors. Study-wide findings and caveats: Under in vitro conditions, three CMV-associated chains were confirmed as specific for CMV antigens. Researchers had no immune exposure information except CMV serostatus available.

This CDR3 has 18 residues. Germline V gene sequence: CDR1 SGHNT, CDR2 YENEEA. V gave up 1 base and J gave up 7 bases; unmatched junction bases: 15. Primers: 60 Vbeta forward and 13 Jbeta reverse. TCRdb's copy holds only in-frame clones and misses some; the assay was immunoSEQ multiplex PCR. The sample has some 180,000 clones; 82% are singletons. On this clone: Antigen unknown.

The sequenced sample consisted of PBMCs. V and J are TRBV11-3 and TRBJ2-1, with TRBD2 matching over 8 bases. The receptor was derived from a man aged 40-55 years in good health and CMV-seronegative. CDR3 nucleotide sequence: TGTGCCAGCAGCTTAGTGGGTAGCGGGAAACGTTTGCTGAATGAGCAGTTCTTC. This codes for CASSLVGSGKRLLNEQFF.